Listed below are T cell receptor beta chains from one sample, sequenced in a study of blood T cell repertoires in COVID-19. TCRdb's copy holds only in-frame clones and misses some; the assay was immunoSEQ multiplex PCR. The sample lists 140,000 to 150,000 clones; around nine tenths were seen once. Sequencing was carried out using peripheral blood. These receptors originate from a woman between 45 and 65 years old with active or convalescent COVID-19. Each CDR3 is given with its conserved first and last residue. The D gene is left open where the match is weak. Not every row has a clone size; where given, it reads once, few, many or a size class.

NA | NA | TRBJ2-1 | TRBV5-4 | TGTGCCAGCAGCTTGACAGCCGGGGTCTCCTACAATGAGCAGTTCTTC | CASSLTAGVSYNEQFF
NA | NA | TRBJ1-1 | TRBV7-3 | TGTGCCAGCAGCTTAAATGCGATGAACACTGAAGCTTTCTTT | CASSLNAMNTEAFF
NA | NA | TRBJ2-7 | TRBV11-2 | TGTGCCAGCGCGAAAGAGGGCCCCGAGCAGTACTTC | CASAKEGPEQYF
NA | NA | TRBJ2-5 | TRBV18 | TGTGCCAGCTCACGCCGAGGAGGCCAAGAGACCCAGTACTTC | CASSRRGGQETQYF
few | NA | TRBJ1-2 | TRBV6-5 | TGTGCCAGCAGTTTCCGCAGGGCCCCTGATGGCTACACCTTC | CASSFRRAPDGYTF
NA | TRBD2 | TRBJ2-2 | TRBV27 | TGTGCCAGCAGTTTATCCGGACTAGCCGGGGAGCTGTTTTTT | CASSLSGLAGELFF
NA | NA | TRBJ2-1 | TRBV30 | TGTGCCTGTACTGGGCTTTCCAATGAGCAGTTCTTC | CACTGLSNEQFF
NA | TRBD2 | TRBJ2-1 | TRBV5-8 | TGTGCCAGCAGCTTGATCGGGAGGGCCGTCAATGAGCAGTTCTTC | CASSLIGRAVNEQFF
NA | TRBD1 | TRBJ1-1 | TRBV5-1 | TGCGCCAGCAGTCCTTATCCGGGACAGGGTTTGGTGAACACTGAAGCTTTCTTT | CASSPYPGQGLVNTEAFF
NA | TRBD2 | TRBJ2-1 | TRBV4-3 | TGCGCCAGCAGCCAAGATCGGCGGGGGGGCCCCTACAATGAGCAGTTCTTC | CASSQDRRGGPYNEQFF
NA | NA | TRBJ1-2 | TRBV10-3 | TGTGCCATCTGGGACCGGTCCGGGGGTGGCTACACCTTC | CAIWDRSGGGYTF
NA | TRBD2 | TRBJ2-7 | TRBV11-2 | TGTGCCAGCAGCGGGTACGGCGGGGGGGCTGGCGAGCAGTACTTC | CASSGYGGGAGEQYF
NA | NA | TRBJ1-6 | TRBV4-1 | TGCGCCAGCAGGGACAGTACGAGTTGGGGGAATAATTCACCCCTCCACTTT | CASRDSTSWGNNSPLHF
NA | NA | TRBJ1-6 | TRBV9 | TGTGCCAGCAGCGAGGACAGCTATAATTCACCCCTCCACTTT | CASSEDSYNSPLHF
NA | NA | TRBJ1-4 | TRBV18 | TGTGCCAGCTCACCCCTCTCGCAGGGTAGTGAAAAACTGTTTTTT | CASSPLSQGSEKLFF
few | TRBD1 | TRBJ2-7 | TRBV7-2 | TGTGCCAGCAGCTATACCGGGACAGATTACGAGCAGTACTTC | CASSYTGTDYEQYF
few | TRBD1 | TRBJ1-3 | TRBV7-2 | TGTGCCAGCAGTCCACAGGGGCCCTCTGGAAACACCATATATTTT | CASSPQGPSGNTIYF
NA | TRBD2 | TRBJ2-1 | TRBV2 | TGTGCCAGCAGTGGTAGCGGGGACTACAATGAGCAGTTCTTC | CASSGSGDYNEQFF
NA | NA | TRBJ2-3 | TRBV7-9 | TGTGCCAGCAGCTTGGACTTAGATACGCAGTATTTT | CASSLDLDTQYF
NA | NA | TRBJ2-5 | TRBV11-3 | TGTGCCAGCAGCTTAGAGCGGGGACAAGAGACCCAGTACTTC | CASSLERGQETQYF
NA | TRBD1 | TRBJ2-2 | TRBV30 | TGTGCCTGGAGTTGGGCCAGGGGGATAGAAACCGGGGAGCTGTTTTTT | CAWSWARGIETGELFF
NA | NA | TRBJ1-2 | TRBV4-1 | TGCGCCAGCAGCCACAGGGGAAGTAACTATGGCTACACCTTC | CASSHRGSNYGYTF
NA | TRBD1 | TRBJ1-2 | TRBV2 | TGTGCCAGCAGTGAGAGGGGACAGACTATCTATGGCTACACCTTC | CASSERGQTIYGYTF
NA | NA | TRBJ1-1 | TRBV28 | TGTGCCAGCAGCCGGTCGTGGACTGAAGCTTTCTTT | CASSRSWTEAFF
NA | NA | TRBJ1-1 | TRBV19 | TGTGCCAGTAATCAGTTGGGGAGGGGGATGAACACTGAAGCTTTCTTT | CASNQLGRGMNTEAFF
NA | TRBD2 | TRBJ2-1 | TRBV2 | TGTGCCAGCAGTGAAATGCCGGGGGGGGCCACGAATGAGCAGTTCTTC | CASSEMPGGATNEQFF
NA | NA | TRBJ2-7 | TRBV7-2 | TGTGCCAGCAGCTTAGGGGCTTCAGCTCACTACGAGCAGTACTTC | CASSLGASAHYEQYF
NA | NA | TRBJ2-5 | TRBV21-1 | TGTGCCAGCAGCATTGGGACAGCACAAGAGACCCAGTACTTC | CASSIGTAQETQYF
many | TRBD1 | TRBJ2-3 | TRBV5-1 | TGCGCCAGCAGCGCTGGGACAGGGATAACATCAGATACGCAGTATTTT | CASSAGTGITSDTQYF
NA | TRBD2 | TRBJ2-1 | TRBV9 | TGTGCCAGCAGCGAAAAAGGGACTAGCAGTAATGAGCAGTTCTTC | CASSEKGTSSNEQFF
once | TRBD1 | TRBJ2-1 | TRBV14 | TGTGCCAGCAGCCGAGGACAGGGGAGCTCCTACAATGAGCAGTTCTTC | CASSRGQGSSYNEQFF
NA | NA | TRBJ1-1 | TRBV3-1/TRBV3-2 | TGTGCCAGCAGCCAGGAAGGAGGCGGAAGAAACACTGAAGCTTTCTTT | CASSQEGGGRNTEAFF
NA | TRBD1 | TRBJ2-3 | TRBV9 | TGTGCCAGCAGGTTGGGACAGGACGGCACAGATACGCAGTATTTT | CASRLGQDGTDTQYF
NA | TRBD1 | TRBJ2-6 | TRBV19 | TGTGCCAGTAGCCAGGGGGCGGTGGGGGCCAACGTCCTGACTTTC | CASSQGAVGANVLTF
NA | TRBD1 | TRBJ1-3 | TRBV28 | TGTGCCAGCAGTTTAAGGGCGGACAGGCCCTCTGGAAACACCATATATTTT | CASSLRADRPSGNTIYF
NA | TRBD2 | TRBJ2-1 | TRBV7-8 | TGTGCCAGCAGCCCCGGACTAGCGGACTACTACAATGAGCAGTTCTTC | CASSPGLADYYNEQFF
NA | NA | TRBJ1-5 | TRBV7-2 | TGTGCCAGCAGCGTCGGTAGCAATCAGCCCCAGCATTTT | CASSVGSNQPQHF
NA | NA | TRBJ2-3 | TRBV18 | TGTGCCAGCTCAACCCTACTGACAGGGACGGGGGCAGATACGCAGTATTTT | CASSTLLTGTGADTQYF
NA | NA | TRBJ1-3 | TRBV15 | TGTGCCACCAGCAGAGATATAGGAAACACCATATATTTT | CATSRDIGNTIYF
NA | NA | TRBJ1-1 | TRBV27 | TGTGCCAGCCGGAAAGGGGTACCGAACACTGAAGCTTTCTTT | CASRKGVPNTEAFF
NA | NA | TRBJ2-7 | TRBV28 | TGTGCCAGCAGTCGCCCGATACAGACAGAGATCTCCTACGAGCAGTACTTC | CASSRPIQTEISYEQYF
once | TRBD1 | TRBJ1-2 | TRBV9 | TGTGCCAGCAGCCCGAGACAGGGCGATGGCTACACCTTC | CASSPRQGDGYTF
NA | NA | TRBJ1-2 | TRBV3-1/TRBV3-2 | TGTGCCAGCAGCCAACTAGGGACACAGTATGGCTACACCTTC | CASSQLGTQYGYTF
NA | NA | TRBJ1-1 | TRBV19 | TGTGCCAGTACGGAGGGCGGGAGCACTGAAGCTTTCTTT | CASTEGGSTEAFF
NA | TRBD1 | TRBJ1-1 | TRBV25-1 | TGTGCCAGCAGTGAATGGGCCCAGGGGGCGGGCGCTGAAGCTTTCTTT | CASSEWAQGAGAEAFF
NA | NA | TRBJ1-2 | TRBV7-8 | TGTGCCAGCAGCTTAGAGATAGGAGCTAACTATGGCTACACCTTC | CASSLEIGANYGYTF
NA | TRBD1 | TRBJ2-5 | TRBV6-5 | TGTGCCAGCACCCGGACAGGTGGGCAAGAGACCCAGTACTTC | CASTRTGGQETQYF
NA | NA | TRBJ1-1 | TRBV27 | TGTGCCAGCAGGGGGACACCCATGAACACTGAAGCTTTCTTT | CASRGTPMNTEAFF
once | TRBD1 | TRBJ1-1 | TRBV27 | TGTGCCAGCAGTTCACGCCCGACAGGGGCGACTGAAGCTTTCTTT | CASSSRPTGATEAFF
NA | NA | TRBJ2-1 | TRBV7-9 | TGTGCCAGCAGTCAGTTCCCCTACAATGAGCAGTTCTTC | CASSQFPYNEQFF
NA | NA | TRBJ1-3 | TRBV11-2 | TGTGCCAGCAGCTGGGGGGGATCAGCTGGAAACACCATATATTTT | CASSWGGSAGNTIYF
NA | TRBD2 | TRBJ2-1 | TRBV13 | TGTGCCAGCAGCTGGGGGGGAGGGCCGTACAATGAGCAGTTCTTC | CASSWGGGPYNEQFF
NA | TRBD2 | TRBJ2-5 | TRBV15 | TGTGCCACCAGCATAGGAGCGGGAACGGAGACCCAGTACTTC | CATSIGAGTETQYF
NA | NA | TRBJ1-1 | TRBV11-2 | TGTGCCAGCAGCCTGGGGGGGGCTCTGAACACTGAAGCTTTCTTT | CASSLGGALNTEAFF
once | TRBD1 | TRBJ1-2 | TRBV29-1 | TGCAGCGTGGGGACAGGGGATGGTGGCTACACCTTC | CSVGTGDGGYTF
NA | NA | TRBJ1-2 | TRBV6-5 | TGTGCCAGCAGTTCTAAGGCAGGGAAGGGCTATGGCTACACCTTC | CASSSKAGKGYGYTF
NA | NA | TRBJ1-1 | TRBV29-1 | TGCAGCGTTGCCGGTTCTGAAGCTTTCTTT | CSVAGSEAFF